These 7 T cell receptor beta chains came from one sample sequenced in a study of T cell changes during pregnancy in multiple sclerosis. Sequencing used immunoSEQ multiplex PCR; TCRdb keeps in-frame clones, though not all of them. The sample shows around 50,000 clones, over 85% of them seen only once. The starting material was CD4+ T cells from peripheral blood mononuclear cells, obtained in the first trimester of pregnancy. The receptors here all came from a female donor with multiple sclerosis, enrolled in a pregnancy study.

J is TRBJ2-1 and V is TRBV27, with 12 bases lining up with TRBD2. V lost 5 bases to trimming and J lost 4 bases; unmatched junction nucleotides: 6. The germline CDR1 and CDR2 sequences are MNHEY and SMNVEV (reference sequence). The length of the CDR3 is 16 residues. The CDR3 here is CASSQTSGGGYNEQFF. The CDR3 region has the DNA TGTGCCAGCAGTCAGACTAGCGGGGGAGGTTACAATGAGCAGTTCTTC.

The chain recombines TRBV6-5 with TRBJ2-7, with a weak D call TRBD1 (5 bases). Trimming removed 7 bases at V and 3 bases at J, with 10 bases between. Per the germline V gene, CDR1 is MNHEY and CDR2 is SVGAGI. The CDR3 sequence is 12 residues long. CDR3 in DNA: TGTGCCAGCACTCGAGACAGCTACGAGCAGTACTTC. The encoded protein is CASTRDSYEQYF.

A single count supports this clone. The chain couples TRBV19 to TRBJ1-2; no reliable D call. The CDR3 has 13 residues. Germline CDR1 and CDR2: LNHDA and SQIVND (reference sequence). V lost 1 base and J lost 5, with 8 bases in between. The DNA for the CDR3 is TGTGCCAGTAGTATAGGAAGGGAGTATGGCTACACCTTC. Protein: CASSIGREYGYTF.

The chain is built from TRBV9 and TRBJ2-1; D may be TRBD2 (6 bases). The CDR3 loop spans 16 amino acids. Per germline, CDR1 SGDLS and CDR2 YYNGEE. V was cut by 4 bases and J by 6 bases, with 20 bases left in between. The DNA for the CDR3 is TGTGCCAGCAGCACTCACACGGGGGAAAACTCCAATGAGCAGTTCTTC. As protein: CASSTHTGENSNEQFF.

The chain has TRBV9 and TRBJ2-2, with 9 bases lining up with TRBD2. V trimming: 3 bases; J trimming: 6 bases; junction bases outside the gene matches: 9. From germline, CDR1 is SGDLS and CDR2 YYNGEE. The CDR3 runs 16 residues. This CDR3 reads CASSASGGGAAGELFF. The CDR3, as DNA: TGTGCCAGCAGCGCCTCTGGCGGGGGGGCCGCCGGGGAGCTGTTTTTT.

The count of this clone is one. The CDR3 loop reads CASGLVSTEAQAFF. CDR3 in DNA: TGTGCTAGTGGTTTGGTATCGACAGAGGCCCAAGCTTTCTTT. The V and J genes are TRBV12-5 and TRBJ1-1, with D perhaps matching TRBD1 (5 bases). The V and J ends lost 0 bases and 9 bases respectively, with 14 bases between them. This CDR3 is built from 14 residues. In germline, CDR1 is LGHNT, CDR2 FRNRAP.

The chain links TRBV4-1 to TRBJ1-5; D gene uncertain. This CDR3 is 16 amino acids long. The V gene lost 1 base and the J gene lost 4 bases, with 14 bases spanning the gap. CDR1 and CDR2 from the germline V gene are MGHRA and YSYEKL. In DNA, the CDR3 is TGCGCCAGCAGCCAAGTTGGCGGCGGGTTTAATCAGCCCCAGCATTTT. Its translation is CASSQVGGGFNQPQHF.